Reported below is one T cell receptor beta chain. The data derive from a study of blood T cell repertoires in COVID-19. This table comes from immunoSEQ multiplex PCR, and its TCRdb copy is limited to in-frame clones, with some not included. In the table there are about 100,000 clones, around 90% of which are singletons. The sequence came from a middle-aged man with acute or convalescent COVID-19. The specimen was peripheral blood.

CDR3 residues: CASSIALFLYEQYF. Here the CDR3 DNA reads TGTGCCAGTAGTATAGCCCTATTTCTCTACGAGCAGTACTTC. The chain links TRBV19 to TRBJ2-7, with no clear D. This CDR3 comprises 14 residues. Germline lookup yields CDR1 LNHDA and CDR2 SQIVND (reference sequence). Trimming took 1 base from V and 3 from J, leaving 10 bases between them.